A single T cell receptor beta chain is shown here with its context. Its antigen is unknown. It has no much larger one-base neighbor in the sample; base qualities were not kept. TCRbeta CDR3 regions were amplified from genomic DNA by means of the immunoSEQ Assay, a bias-controlled multiplex PCR. In the original analysis: Nucleated cell counts per sample were estimated from amplification of reference gene primers within the assay. To quantify the absolute abundance of each unique TCRbeta CDR3 rearrangement, sequence reads were collapsed and filtered. For each sample, productive Simpson clonality was calculated as the square root of Simpson's diversity index over productive rearrangements. Drawn from immuneACCESS, this table holds only the in-frame rearrangements with V and J called that TCRdb kept. Clones are partly lost; checked studies trace under half to an unresolved V gene and leave the rest unexplained. Clone size and V and J calls were adopted from that table, with D and trimming inferred from the DNA. The sample has approximately 81,000 clones on record, roughly four fifths of them singletons. Roughly 7.3% of the sample is taken by the ten largest.

This sample is part of a study of blood T cell repertoires in COVID-19 (dated by TCRdb to the early 2020s). About the investigation overall: The collaborator samples originated in the United States, Italy and Spain and spanned the acute and convalescent phases of COVID-19. Samples were obtained from the ongoing ImmuneRACE study (first 160 participants) and from about 1,300 subjects provided by 6 global collaborators. Sample metadata almost always included a de-identified subject ID, COVID-19 status, age in years and sex. HLA class I and class II types, where available, came from metadata supplied by the sample provider rather than from assay-based typing. The material from the prospective study consisted of cDNA or gDNA derived from T cells, B-cell-depleted T cells, or PBMCs. The repertoires were released in a freely available public database intended as a resource for research on the immune response to SARS-CoV-2. Deeply sampled blood TCRbeta repertoires from subjects exposed to, actively infected with, or recovered from COVID-19 were included in the dataset. The paper's findings and limits, for the study overall: The amount of clinical and demographic metadata varied by source and participant and was provided uncurated.

Collaborating institutions collected whole blood in K2EDTA tubes following their own protocols. For TCRbeta analysis, collaborators shipped samples in one of three forms: frozen whole blood, isolated PBMCs, or DNA extracted from either of those sample types. The germline V gene yields MNHNS for CDR1 and SASEGT for CDR2. Its CDR3 holds 18 amino acids, cysteine through phenylalanine. Here the CDR3 DNA is all that survives: 54 bases in frame from base 1. At the junction V is shortened by 3 bases and J by 5 bases; bases outside the gene matches: 12. The receptor was isolated from a human donor in a cohort sampled during active COVID-19. The chain joins TRBV6-1 to TRBJ2-3, and 12 junction bases match TRBD2. The specimen was peripheral blood. The DNA sequence is as follows: TGTGCCAGCAGTGATAATCTAGCGGGGGGGCTGGTCAGAGATACGCAGTATTTT. The encoded protein is CASSDNLAGGLVRDTQYF.